The rows below give T cell receptor beta chains drawn from one sample of a study of identical twins. Each CDR3 protein is one row after TCRdb ran MiXCR on the 5' RACE reads. Of 150,000 or so distinct CDR3 sequences in the sample, around 3.5% were seen once. The sequenced material came from memory T cells sorted from blood. These receptors were taken from a man in his late teens or twenties in good health. The CDR3 runs from the conserved cysteine through the conserved F or W. The D gene is left open where the match is weak. Clone size is given for some rows only: seen once, a few or many times, or a class if the clone is expanded.

TRBJ2-7	13	TRBV10-3	many	NA	TGTGCCATCAGTGAAAGATCCCCTTACGAGCAGTACTTC	CAISERSPYEQYF
TRBJ2-1	15	TRBV15	many	NA	TGTGCCACCAGCAGGGAGTGGGGCGCCATTAATGAGCAGTTCTTC	CATSREWGAINEQFF
TRBJ2-3	12	TRBV25-1	many	NA	TGTGCCAGCAGTCTCCAGACAGATACGCAGTATTTT	CASSLQTDTQYF
TRBJ2-3	16	TRBV20-1	many	TRBD2	TGCAGTGCTAGTGCTCGGGGCGGGAGGGGCGCAGATACGCAGTATTTT	CSASARGGRGADTQYF
TRBJ2-1	15	TRBV14	NA	NA	TGTGCCAGCAGCCCACAGGGTACCCTCTACAATGAGCAGTTCTTC	CASSPQGTLYNEQFF
TRBJ2-3	15	TRBV7-2	many	NA	TGTGCCAGCAGCTTAGTGACTGCTGGCACAGATACGCAGTATTTT	CASSLVTAGTDTQYF
TRBJ1-5	13	TRBV7-8	many	TRBD1	TGTGCCAGCAGCTTAGTACTCCGGGACAGGAAGCATTTT	CASSLVLRDRKHF
TRBJ2-1	13	TRBV25-1	many	NA	TGTGCCAGCCGGTTTGGAACCTCCAATGAGCAGTTCTTC	CASRFGTSNEQFF
TRBJ2-5	14	TRBV28	many	TRBD1	TGTGCCAGCAGCCCCGGGACAGGGAGGGAGACCCAGTACTTC	CASSPGTGRETQYF
TRBJ2-6	18	TRBV5-1	many	NA	TGCGCCAGCAGCCCGCGCGGCAAAATTTCCCCTCGGGCCAACGTCCTGACTTTC	CASSPRGKISPRANVLTF
TRBJ2-7	19	TRBV5-1	many	NA	TGCGCCAGCAGCCAAGACAGGGACCCTAGCGGGCCAAGCTCCTACGAGCAGTACTTC	CASSQDRDPSGPSSYEQYF
TRBJ2-6	16	TRBV6-5	many	TRBD1	TGTGCCAGCAGTTCTACAGGGGTAGCTGGGGCCAACGTCCTGACTTTC	CASSSTGVAGANVLTF
TRBJ1-6	15	TRBV5-1	many	TRBD1	TGCGCCAGCAGCGCGGGGACAGCAAATAATTCACCCCTCCACTTT	CASSAGTANNSPLHF
TRBJ2-1	18	TRBV25-1	many	TRBD2	TGTGCCAGCAGTGGACTTATTAAACCGGGACTAGCGACCAATGAGCAGTTCTTC	CASSGLIKPGLATNEQFF
TRBJ2-2	16	TRBV7-6	many	TRBD2	TGTGCCAGCAGCTTAGGCGGGAGAAGCTACACCGGGGAGCTGTTTTTT	CASSLGGRSYTGELFF
TRBJ2-6	16	TRBV5-1	many	NA	TGCGCCAGCAGCTTGGCGACAGTCTCTGGGGCCAACGTCCTGACTTTC	CASSLATVSGANVLTF